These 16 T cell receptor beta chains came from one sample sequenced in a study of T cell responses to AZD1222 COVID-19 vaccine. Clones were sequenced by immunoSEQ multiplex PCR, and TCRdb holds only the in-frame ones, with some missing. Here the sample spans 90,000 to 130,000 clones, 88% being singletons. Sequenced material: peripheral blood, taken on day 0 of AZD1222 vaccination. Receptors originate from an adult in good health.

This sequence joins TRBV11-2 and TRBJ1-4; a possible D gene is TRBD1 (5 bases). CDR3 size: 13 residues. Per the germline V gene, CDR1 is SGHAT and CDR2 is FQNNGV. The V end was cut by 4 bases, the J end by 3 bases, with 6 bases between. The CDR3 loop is CASSSRANEKLFF. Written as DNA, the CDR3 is TGTGCCAGCAGCTCCAGGGCTAATGAAAAACTGTTTTTT. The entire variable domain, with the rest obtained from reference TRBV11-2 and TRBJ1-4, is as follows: EAGVAQSPRYKIIEKRQSVAFWCNPISGHATLYWYQQILGQGPKLLIQFQNNGVVDDSQLPKDRFSAERLKGVDSTLKIQPAKLEDSAVYLCASSSRANEKLFFGSGTQLSVL.

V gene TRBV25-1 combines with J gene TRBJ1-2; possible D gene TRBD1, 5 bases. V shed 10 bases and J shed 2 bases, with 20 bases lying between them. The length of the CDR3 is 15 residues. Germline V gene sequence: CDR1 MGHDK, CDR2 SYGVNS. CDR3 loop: CATQEGQQLNYGYTF. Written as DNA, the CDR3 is TGTGCCACCCAGGAGGGGCAACAGCTCAACTATGGCTACACCTTC.

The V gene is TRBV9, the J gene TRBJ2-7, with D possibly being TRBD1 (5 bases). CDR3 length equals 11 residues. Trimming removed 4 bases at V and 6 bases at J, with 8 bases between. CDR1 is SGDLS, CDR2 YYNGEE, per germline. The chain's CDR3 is CASSPGREQYF. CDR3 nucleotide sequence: TGTGCCAGCAGCCCAGGGCGCGAGCAGTACTTC.

DNA of the CDR3: TGTGCCAGCAGCTTAGAGGCCCCCGAAACGGATGGCTACACCTTC. Translated: CASSLEAPETDGYTF. The rearrangement links TRBV11-3 to TRBJ1-2; no clear D gene. The V end lost 0 bases, the J end lost 6 bases, and 14 bases lay between the germline ends. Germline V gene data show CDR1 as SGHNT and CDR2 as YENEEA. CDR3 size: 15 residues.

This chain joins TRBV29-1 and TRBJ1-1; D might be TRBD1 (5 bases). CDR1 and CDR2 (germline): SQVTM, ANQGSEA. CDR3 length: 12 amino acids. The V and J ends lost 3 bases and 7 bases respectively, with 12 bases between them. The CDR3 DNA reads TGCAGCGTTGATGAGCTGGGGGGTGAAGCTTTCTTT. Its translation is CSVDELGGEAFF.

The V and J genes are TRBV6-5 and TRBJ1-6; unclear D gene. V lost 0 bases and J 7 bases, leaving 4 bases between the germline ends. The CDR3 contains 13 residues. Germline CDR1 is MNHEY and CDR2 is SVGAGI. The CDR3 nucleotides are TGTGCCAGCAGTTACTCTCCCAATTCACCCCTCCACTTT. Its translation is CASSYSPNSPLHF.

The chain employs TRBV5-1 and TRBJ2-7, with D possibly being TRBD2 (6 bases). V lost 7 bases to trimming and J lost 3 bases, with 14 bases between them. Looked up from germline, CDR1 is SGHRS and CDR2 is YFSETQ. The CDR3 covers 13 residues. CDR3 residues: CASSTAGSYEQYF. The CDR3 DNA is TGCGCCAGCTCGACAGCGGGCAGCTACGAGCAGTACTTC.

The CDR3, as DNA: TGTGCCAGCAGCCATGGCCGCTACGAGCAGTACTTC. Translated, it gives CASSHGRYEQYF. The chain employs TRBV13 and TRBJ2-7; D uncertain. Germline CDR1 and CDR2: PRHDT and FYEKMQ (reference sequence). The CDR3 has 12 residues. Trimming cost V 5 bases and J 3 bases, with 8 bases left between them. Looking up the rest from reference TRBV13 and TRBJ2-7 gives the full variable domain: AAGVIQSPRHLIKEKRETATLKCYPIPRHDTVYWYQQGPGQDPQFLISFYEKMQSDKGSIPDRFSAQQFSDYHSELNMSSLELGDSALYFCASSHGRYEQYFGPGTRLTVT.

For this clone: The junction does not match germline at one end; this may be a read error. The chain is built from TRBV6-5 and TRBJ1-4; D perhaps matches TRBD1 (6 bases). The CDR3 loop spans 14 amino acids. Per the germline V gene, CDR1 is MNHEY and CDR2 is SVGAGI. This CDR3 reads CASSPLLYRERLFF. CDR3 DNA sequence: TGTGCCAGCAGCCCCCTCCTCTACAGGGAAAGACTGTTTTTT.

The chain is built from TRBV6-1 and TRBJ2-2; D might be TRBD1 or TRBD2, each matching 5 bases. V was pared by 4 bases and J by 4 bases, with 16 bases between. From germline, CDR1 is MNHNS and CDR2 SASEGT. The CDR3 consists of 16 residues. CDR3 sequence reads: CASSVLDVGTTGELFF. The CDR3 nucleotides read TGTGCCAGCAGTGTACTTGACGTCGGGACCACCGGGGAGCTGTTTTTT.

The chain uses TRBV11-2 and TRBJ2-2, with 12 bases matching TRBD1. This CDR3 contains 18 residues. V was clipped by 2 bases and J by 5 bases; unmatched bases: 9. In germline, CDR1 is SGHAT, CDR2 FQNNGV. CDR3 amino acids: CASSLNSGTGGRTGELFF. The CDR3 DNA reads TGTGCCAGCAGCTTAAATTCCGGGACAGGGGGCCGGACCGGGGAGCTGTTTTTT.

In DNA form, the CDR3 reads TGTGCCAGTAGTATGGGACAGCATAATTCACCCCTCCACTTT. This codes for CASSMGQHNSPLHF. The chain joins TRBV19 to TRBJ1-6; 7 positions match TRBD1. The germline CDR1 and CDR2 sequences are LNHDA and SQIVND (reference sequence). J lost 5 bases, V lost 3 bases, and 1 base had no gene match. The CDR3 is 14 amino acids.

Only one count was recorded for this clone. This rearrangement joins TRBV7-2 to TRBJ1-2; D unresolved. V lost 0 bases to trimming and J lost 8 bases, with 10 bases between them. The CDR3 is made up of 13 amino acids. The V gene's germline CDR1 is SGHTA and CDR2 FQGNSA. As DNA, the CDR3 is TGTGCCAGCAGCTTAGCGCGCCTGCGGGGCTACACCTTC. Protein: CASSLARLRGYTF.

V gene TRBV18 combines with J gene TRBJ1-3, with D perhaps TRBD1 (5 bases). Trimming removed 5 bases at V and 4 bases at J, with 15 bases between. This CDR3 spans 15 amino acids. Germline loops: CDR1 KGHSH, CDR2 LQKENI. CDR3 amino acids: CASSSGPGGGNTIYF. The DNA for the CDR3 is TGTGCCAGCTCATCTGGACCCGGGGGAGGAAACACCATATATTTT.

CDR3 in DNA: TGCAGCACGAGGGGACAGAGCATCACCGGGGAGCTGTTTTTT. It translates to CSTRGQSITGELFF. This rearrangement joins TRBV29-1 to TRBJ2-2; the match to TRBD1 covers 7 bases. Germline CDR1 reads SQVTM; CDR2 reads ANQGSEA. CDR3 length equals 14 residues. J lost 4 bases, V lost 8 bases, and 10 bases had no gene match.

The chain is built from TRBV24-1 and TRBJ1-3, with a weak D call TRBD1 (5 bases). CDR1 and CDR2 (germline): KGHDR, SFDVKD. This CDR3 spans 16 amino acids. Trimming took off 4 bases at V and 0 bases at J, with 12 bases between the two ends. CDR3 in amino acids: CATSDRDPSSGNTIYF. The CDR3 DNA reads TGTGCCACCAGTGACCGGGACCCGAGCTCTGGAAACACCATATATTTT.